This T cell receptor (beta chain) was identified during a study of cytomegalovirus exposure and HLA in healthy donors. Study observations and caveats: Follow-up analysis seemed to connect common viral pathogens with several of the most significant clusters identified. Among CMV-associated TCR beta chains, most appeared HLA-restricted in a later analysis.

V dropped 0 bases and J dropped 12; count of bases not matched to a gene: 12. The CDR3 covers 16 residues. CDR1 is SGDLS and CDR2 is YYNGEE in the germline V gene. Both 60 Vbeta primers and 13 Jbeta primers went into the PCR. This table comes from immunoSEQ multiplex PCR, and its TCRdb copy is limited to in-frame clones, with some not included. The sample carries roughly 180,000 clones, approximately 80% recorded once. Comment on this clone: Its target is unknown.

The rearrangement joins TRBV9 to TRBJ2-1, with 10 bases aligning to TRBD2. The source is a woman in her fifties or sixties in good health and CMV-seropositive. Sequenced: PBMCs. CDR3 residues: CASSVVAGGEIYGQFF. As DNA, the CDR3 is TGTGCCAGCAGCGTAGTAGCGGGGGGTGAAATATACGGGCAGTTCTTC.